This TCR beta chain was identified during a study of blood T cell repertoires in COVID-19. How the authors handled the data: Amplifying reference gene primers gave estimates of nucleated cell counts. Generated by immunoSEQ multiplex PCR, the TCRdb table keeps only in-frame clones and is missing some. That table furnishes V, J and clone size, whereas the DNA furnished D and trimming. The data show about 320,000 clones, approximately 85% seen once. The CDR3 length is 14 residues. V dropped 10 bases and J dropped 0 bases, with 15 bases sitting between them. Germline loops: CDR1 LNHDA, CDR2 SQIVND (reference sequence).

The V and J genes are TRBV19 and TRBJ1-1; perhaps TRBD1 as D (6 bases). The sample taken for sequencing was peripheral blood. This clonotype originated in a human donor in a cohort sampled during active COVID-19. CDR3 residues: CATTKGVLNTEAFF. The CDR3 DNA sequence: TGTGCCACCACAAAGGGGGTTTTGAACACTGAAGCTTTCTTT.